This T cell receptor (beta chain) was identified during a study of Graves' ophthalmopathy and Graves' hyperthyroidism. The study's findings and limits: As the model predicted ophthalmopathy progression, it achieved a sensitivity of 70% to 71% and a specificity of roughly 72%.

Amplifying from RNA transcripts, the study obtained TCR beta CDR3 regions. HTBI primers primed a first-round RT-PCR, and a second-round multiplex PCR followed. TCRdb called the multiplex PCR reads again in MiXCR, with one record for every CDR3 protein. In the table there are hundreds of thousands of distinct CDR3 sequences, 21% of which are singletons. Where ophthalmopathy was absent within 18 months of follow-up, hyperthyroidism was stable. The diagnosis was founded upon clinical symptoms, serum thyroxine, TRAb, thyroid ultrasound and orbital computed tomography. The PBMCs were taken from around 10 ml of fresh peripheral blood. Remarks on this clonotype: As yet, its antigen is unknown.

CDR1 and CDR2 (germline): ENHRY, SYGVKD. The CDR3 is made up of 14 amino acids. Germline trimming cut 6 bases from V and 7 bases from J; bases unmatched to any gene: 8. The receptor's source is a woman aged 18-29 years with stable Graves' hyperthyroidism. The chain carries TRBV10-3 and TRBJ1-5, with TRBD1 identical over 8 bases. Sequences were obtained from peripheral blood. The CDR3 nucleotides are TGTGCCATCAGAGGAGACAGGGGCCAACAGCCCCAGCATTTT. It specifies CAIRGDRGQQPQHF.